This is a list of T cell receptor beta chains from one sample in a study of cytomegalovirus exposure and HLA in healthy donors. The repertoire was sequenced with immunoSEQ multiplex PCR; TCRdb's copy has only in-frame clones and lacks some. The data contain under 200,000 clones, 75% of them singletons. Sequenced sample: PBMCs. Receptors were obtained from a man between 18 and 35 years old in good health and CMV-seronegative. Each CDR3 is given with its conserved first and last residue. The D gene is left open where the match is weak. Rows give clone size only sometimes, using once, few, many, or a class for an expanded clone.

cdr3_nt	cdr3_aa	clone_size	v_call	j_call	d_call
TGTGCCAGCAGCGCCCTACAGGGGGCAGACTATGGCTACACCTTC	CASSALQGADYGYTF	once	TRBV9	TRBJ1-2	TRBD1
TGTGCCAGCAGTCGGCCCCCAGGGGGCCAGCCCCAGCATTTT	CASSRPPGGQPQHF	NA	TRBV28	TRBJ1-5	TRBD1
TGTGCCAGCAGTGACTCGGGCACTTCGAACACCGGGGAGCTGTTTTTT	CASSDSGTSNTGELFF	few	TRBV6-4	TRBJ2-2	NA
TGTGCCAGCAGCTTAGGCAGAAACAATGAGCAGTTCTTC	CASSLGRNNEQFF	NA	TRBV11-3	TRBJ2-1	NA
TGTGCCAGCAGCTTAGTCAGCGCAGGGAACATTCAGTACTTC	CASSLVSAGNIQYF	NA	TRBV7-9	TRBJ2-4	NA
TGTGCCAGCAGTTCCGGGTTTGGAGCTGGGGCCCAAGAGACCCAGTACTTC	CASSSGFGAGAQETQYF	NA	TRBV7-9	TRBJ2-5	NA
TGTGCCAGCAGCACAGACAGGGGCCACGAGCAGTACTTC	CASSTDRGHEQYF	NA	TRBV6-5	TRBJ2-7	TRBD1
TGTGCCAGCAGTTCCAATGGACAGGGTGACGAGCAGTACTTC	CASSSNGQGDEQYF	NA	TRBV6-5	TRBJ2-7	TRBD1
TGTGCCAGTAGTCCGGGGACTGAAGCTTTCTTT	CASSPGTEAFF	few	TRBV6-5	TRBJ1-1	NA
TGTGCCAGTGGTTACAGGGCTGGCTACAATGAGCAGTTCTTC	CASGYRAGYNEQFF	NA	TRBV19	TRBJ2-1	NA
TGCGCCAGCAGCCAAGATTGGGGAGGCCAGCCCCAGCATTTT	CASSQDWGGQPQHF	NA	TRBV4-3	TRBJ1-5	NA
TGTGCCAGCAGCGCCGTCGGGGGCTATGGCTACACCTTC	CASSAVGGYGYTF	NA	TRBV13	TRBJ1-2	NA
TGTGCCAGCAGTTACAGGGGTACCGGGGAGCTGTTTTTT	CASSYRGTGELFF	NA	TRBV6-5	TRBJ2-2	NA
TGCGCCAGCAGCCAGGGACAGGGACAAGATCAGTACTTC	CASSQGQGQDQYF	NA	TRBV4-1	TRBJ2-4	TRBD1
TGTGCCAGTAGTATGATCTGGGACTACCTGTACAATGAGCAGTTCTTC	CASSMIWDYLYNEQFF	NA	TRBV19	TRBJ2-1	TRBD2
TGCGCCAGCAGCCAATCGAGGGCAGGGGGTTTGAACACTGAAGCTTTCTTT	CASSQSRAGGLNTEAFF	NA	TRBV4-3	TRBJ1-1	TRBD1
TGTGCCAGCAGCACATCGTGGGAGGGCCCTTTCTACGAGCAGTACTTC	CASSTSWEGPFYEQYF	NA	TRBV5-4	TRBJ2-7	TRBD2
TGTGCCAGCATCCTACAGGGACGCTATGACTATGGCTACACCTTC	CASILQGRYDYGYTF	NA	TRBV5-6	TRBJ1-2	NA
TGTGCCAGCAGTTCCCTGGAACTAGCGTACGAGCAGTACTTC	CASSSLELAYEQYF	NA	TRBV6-5	TRBJ2-7	TRBD2
TGCGCCAGCAGCCAAGAAAGCGGGTGGGAGACCCAGTACTTC	CASSQESGWETQYF	NA	TRBV4-1	TRBJ2-5	NA
TGTGCCACCAGCAGAGTCAGGACAGGGGTAGGCAATGAGCAGTTCTTC	CATSRVRTGVGNEQFF	NA	TRBV15	TRBJ2-1	TRBD1
TGTGCCAGCAGCAACTTTGCAGGCACAGATACGCAGTATTTT	CASSNFAGTDTQYF	few	TRBV21-1	TRBJ2-3	NA
TGCGCCAGCAGCCAAGACTGGCGGGAGGGCTCCTACAATGAGCAGTTCTTC	CASSQDWREGSYNEQFF	NA	TRBV4-1	TRBJ2-1	TRBD2
TGTGCCAGCAGCCCCGGGGAGACCCAGTACTTC	CASSPGETQYF	NA	TRBV14	TRBJ2-5	NA